The 10 T cell receptor beta chains given below trace back to one sample, sequenced in a study of blood T cell repertoires in COVID-19. Repertoires were generated with immunoSEQ multiplex PCR, while TCRdb's copy carries only in-frame clones and drops some. The sample includes approximately 45,000 clones, 70% to 90% of them seen just once. Sequencing was carried out using peripheral blood. These receptors were obtained from a man aged 35-49 years with active COVID-19.

V and J are TRBV6-4 and TRBJ2-1; 8 bases align to TRBD1. The CDR3 runs to 16 residues. Germline CDR1 is MRHNA and CDR2 is SNTAGT. J lost 9 bases, V lost 4 bases, and 14 bases had no gene match. CDR3: CASSGSQGANMREQFF. CDR3 bases: TGTGCCAGCAGTGGGTCCCAGGGGGCGAACATGCGTGAGCAGTTCTTC.

V gene TRBV21-1 combines with J gene TRBJ2-1; TRBD2, as called in the table, went unchecked against the DNA. TRBV21-1 is recorded as a pseudogene. The CDR3 consists of 17 residues. CDR3 coding DNA: TGTGCCAGCAGCAAAGAGGGTTTTAACGGGGGAGACGATGAGCAGTTCTTC. The encoded protein is CASSKEGFNGGDDEQFF.

The chain joins TRBV30 to TRBJ1-4; D might be TRBD1 (6 bases). Germline CDR1 GTSNPN, CDR2 SVGIG (reference sequence). CDR3 size: 16 residues. V lost 2 bases and J 4 bases, leaving 17 bases between the germline ends. CDR3 in amino acids: CAWSPRQAGLNEKLFF. CDR3 coding DNA: TGTGCCTGGAGTCCTCGACAGGCGGGTCTTAATGAAAAACTGTTTTTT.

The rearrangement uses TRBV6-5 and TRBJ1-2; D gene unclear. The V end was cut by 4 bases, the J end by 7 bases, with 7 bases between. This CDR3 region has 11 residues. Germline V gene sequence: CDR1 MNHEY, CDR2 SVGAGI. The DNA of the CDR3 is TGTGCCAGCAGTTCCGAGGGTGGCTACACCTTC. Its translation is CASSSEGGYTF.

This chain uses TRBV2 with TRBJ2-2, with TRBD2 matching 7 bases. The CDR3 loop spans 15 amino acids. J lost 4 bases, V lost 6 bases, and 8 bases had no gene match. Germline V gives CDR1 SNHLY, CDR2 FYNNEI. CDR3 amino acids: CASRGPGGFTGELFF. Here the CDR3 DNA reads TGTGCCAGCAGGGGGCCCGGGGGGTTCACCGGGGAGCTGTTTTTT.

This chain uses TRBV7-9 with TRBJ1-6; the match to TRBD1 covers 8 bases. This CDR3 spans 16 amino acids. Germline V gives CDR1 SEHNR, CDR2 FQNEAQ (reference sequence). V shed 2 bases and J 4 bases; nucleotides not matched to a gene: 4. In DNA form, the CDR3 reads TGTGCCAGCAGCTTACTTCAGGGGGCTTATAATTCACCCCTCCACTTT. Residues: CASSLLQGAYNSPLHF.

The rearrangement links TRBV5-5 to TRBJ2-7; D may be TRBD1 (6 bases). Trimming stripped 0 bases from V and 1 base from J, with 14 bases between. From germline, CDR1 is SGHKS and CDR2 YYEKEE (reference sequence). CDR3 length: 16 amino acids. The CDR3 spells CASSLGPGEGSYEQYF. The CDR3 coding sequence is TGTGCCAGCAGCTTGGGGCCAGGGGAAGGGTCCTACGAGCAGTACTTC.

The rearrangement links TRBV7-3 to TRBJ2-7; 7 bases line up with TRBD1. CDR3 length: 13 residues. Looked up from germline, CDR1 is SGHTA and CDR2 is FQGTGA. Unmatched junction bases numbered 7, after V lost 4 bases and J lost 7 bases. The CDR3 here is CASSSNSGGEQYF. The CDR3 DNA sequence: TGTGCCAGCAGCTCCAATTCAGGGGGTGAGCAGTACTTC.

The rearrangement uses TRBV7-9 and TRBJ2-7; 14 nucleotides agree with TRBD2. Germline V CDR1 and CDR2: SEHNR, FQNEAQ (reference sequence). The CDR3 runs to 17 residues. V was pared by 5 bases and J by 6 bases, with 12 bases of the junction left unmatched. This CDR3 reads CASSPGTSGGHVSEQYF. CDR3 sequence (DNA): TGTGCCAGCAGCCCCGGGACTAGCGGGGGACACGTCAGCGAGCAGTACTTC.

This chain connects TRBV19 to TRBJ2-1; 9 bases map to TRBD1. The CDR3 totals 14 residues. Trimming took 9 bases from V and 3 from J; bases not matched to a gene: 6. Per germline, CDR1 LNHDA and CDR2 SQIVND (reference sequence). The CDR3 loop reads CASAGTGYYNEQFF. The CDR3 DNA reads as TGTGCCAGCGCGGGGACAGGGTACTACAATGAGCAGTTCTTC.